This T cell receptor beta chain was captured in a study of cytomegalovirus exposure and HLA in healthy donors. As concerns this clone: At one of its ends the junction is not consistent with the germline gene, which may arise from a read error.

The CDR3 has 16 amino acids. Germline CDR1 is MNHNY and CDR2 is SVGAGI (reference sequence). Both 60 Vbeta primers and 13 Jbeta primers went into the PCR. Only in-frame clones appear in the TCRdb table, and some are missing; sequencing was by immunoSEQ multiplex PCR. Of more than 100,000 clones in the sample, over 80% are singletons; the top ten hold 2.1%. This chain joins TRBV6-6 and TRBJ2-4, with TRBD1 matching over 7 bases. Sequencing used PBMCs. This receptor was obtained from a man in his thirties or forties in good health and CMV-seronegative. The CDR3 reads CASTRQGPVAKNSQYF. DNA of the CDR3: TGTGCCAGCACCCGACAGGGTCCTGTAGCCAAAAACAGTCAGTACTTC.